The clone carrying this T cell receptor (beta chain) was seen a handful of times. The CDR3 consists of 15 residues. The V end lost 3 bases, the J end lost 0 bases, and 11 bases lay between the germline ends. CDR1 and CDR2 (germline): SGHVS, FNYEAQ. Sample-barcoded 5' priming and a J-beta primer mix drove a second PCR of roughly 6 to 12 cycles. One entry per CDR3 protein, called by TCRdb with MiXCR from the 5' RACE reads. The sample shows approximately 780,000 distinct CDR3 sequences, 25% to 30% of them seen only once. This sample was taken from a study of blood T cells in healthy people across ages. The sample was also reused in another study, on T cells of mothers and their children.

The sequenced sample consisted of blood. The chain recombines TRBV7-6 with TRBJ1-1, with D maybe TRBD1 (5 bases). The TCR was taken from a boy aged 5-17 years in good health. The CDR3 region has the DNA TGTGCCAGCAGCTTGCAGGGCGACATGAACACTGAAGCTTTCTTT. Translated, it gives CASSLQGDMNTEAFF.